This T cell receptor (beta chain) came from a study of T cell responses to AZD1222 COVID-19 vaccine. Only in-frame clones appear in the TCRdb table, and some are missing; sequencing was by immunoSEQ multiplex PCR. The repertoire consists of 150,000 to 190,000 clones, with about 89% occurring once and the leading ten covering approximately 9%. In the case of this clone: The antigen is unknown.

General study results and limits: Rises in breadth and depth of Spike-specific TCRs came after two AZD1222 doses.

The germline CDR1 and CDR2 sequences are SGHTA and FQGTGA. The CDR3 consists of 15 residues. Trimming pared 2 bases from V and 6 bases from J, leaving 16 bases between. The rearrangement uses TRBV7-3 and TRBJ1-2, with D perhaps TRBD1 (5 bases). The receptor comes from an adult who received the AZD1222 COVID-19 vaccine. The sample in question was peripheral blood, obtained 28 days after the second AZD1222 dose. The CDR3 is CASSLDAGRADGYTF. The CDR3 nucleotides read TGTGCCAGCAGCTTAGACGCAGGGAGAGCCGATGGCTACACCTTC. Filled out from reference TRBV7-3 and TRBJ1-2, the complete variable domain reads GAGVSQTPSNKVTEKGKYVELRCDPISGHTALYWYRQSLGQGPEFLIYFQGTGAADDSGLPNDRFFAVRPEGSVSTLKIQRTERGDSAVYLCASSLDAGRADGYTFGSGTRLTVV.